This record covers a single T cell receptor beta chain. Treatment denoted: roughly 19 received Ad26.COV2.S at low or high dose, single or two shots; about 5 received placebo; per-sample allocation not given. Sampling occurred on day 63 after the first vaccine or placebo injection. Whoever gave the sample was an adult aged 18-55 years in Boston. The record originates from a study of Ad26.COV2.S vaccination and SARS-CoV-2 variants. CDR3 size: 12 residues. Trimming pared 8 bases from V and 3 bases from J, leaving 9 bases between. Some clones are missing from TCRdb's copy, which holds only in-frame ones; the method was immunoSEQ multiplex PCR. The profile shows around 340,000 clones, 88% of them singletons.

The source is a person between 18 and 60 years old who received the Ad26.COV2.S COVID-19 vaccine or a placebo. Sequences were derived from peripheral blood, sampled in a trial of Ad26.COV2.S vaccine versus placebo. The V gene is TRBV12-3 or TRBV12-4, the J gene TRBJ2-3; D gene ambiguous. The CDR3 coding sequence is TGTGCCAGCCGGAGTGGGACAGATACGCAGTATTTT. This codes for CASRSGTDTQYF.